This entry lists 27 T cell receptor beta chains sequenced from one sample in a study of CD8 T cells in Susac syndrome. Reverse transcription of roughly 0.5 to 1 ug RNA was performed with random hexamers. TCRdb reprocessed the immunoSEQ multiplex PCR reads with MiXCR, giving one entry per CDR3 protein. Of approximately 210,000 distinct CDR3 sequences listed, 94% were seen once; the top ten hold 0.15% to 0.2%. The sample taken for sequencing was CD4+ T cells from PBMCs. The receptors derive from a human donor with Susac syndrome.

The gene calls are TRBV4-2 and TRBJ1-1, with unresolved D. The germline V and J ends were trimmed by 4 bases and 7 bases, with 13 bases remaining between them. The CDR3 extends over 13 amino acids. Germline CDR1 LGHNA, CDR2 YNFKEQ. In nucleotides, the CDR3 is TGTGCCAGCAGCCCCCCGGGTCTCGGTGAAGCTTTCTTT. Encoded protein: CASSPPGLGEAFF.

The rearrangement joins TRBV10-3 to TRBJ2-3, with a tentative D call TRBD1 (5 bases). Trimming took 8 bases from V and 7 from J, leaving 10 bases between them. Germline CDR1 and CDR2: ENHRY and SYGVKD. This CDR3 is built from 11 residues. The CDR3 here is CAIRDSHTQYF. CDR3 nucleotides: TGTGCCATCCGAGACAGCCATACGCAGTATTTT.

This rearrangement joins TRBV3-1 to TRBJ1-1; 9 bases agree with TRBD1. J gave up 2 bases and V 6 bases, and 4 bases lay outside the gene matches. The germline gives CDR1 LGHDT, CDR2 YNNKEL (reference sequence). This CDR3 spans 14 amino acids. CDR3 in amino acids: CASRRGQGNTEAFF. The CDR3 DNA follows: TGTGCCAGCAGGAGGGGACAGGGTAACACTGAAGCTTTCTTT.

The chain has TRBV20-1 and TRBJ2-3, with D uncertain. Trimming left V 5 bases short and J 0 bases short, with 6 bases between. CDR1 is DFQATT and CDR2 is SNEGSKA in the germline V gene (reference sequence). The CDR3 has 12 residues. The CDR3 spells CSAGLSTDTQYF. The CDR3, as DNA: TGCAGTGCTGGGCTGAGCACAGATACGCAGTATTTT.

The chain combines TRBV11-3 with TRBJ1-2, with D possibly matching TRBD1 (5 bases). CDR3 length: 13 amino acids. In germline, CDR1 is SGHNT, CDR2 YENEEA. V gave up 3 bases and J gave up 6 bases, with 11 bases separating them. The CDR3 nucleotides read TGTGCCAGCAGCTTCAGAGGGGAGGATGGCTACACCTTC. This sequence encodes CASSFRGEDGYTF.

The rearrangement uses TRBV5-1 and TRBJ1-6; D unclear. This CDR3 has 12 residues. In germline, CDR1 is SGHRS, CDR2 YFSETQ. The V gene lost 0 bases and the J gene lost 10 bases, with 5 bases spanning the gap. The CDR3 DNA reads as TGCGCCAGCAGCTTGGATGGCTCACCCCTCCACTTT. Protein sequence: CASSLDGSPLHF. The whole variable domain, remainder taken from reference TRBV5-1 and TRBJ1-6, is KAGVTQTPRYLIKTRGQQVTLSCSPISGHRSVSWYQQTPGQGLQFLFEYFSETQRNKGNFPGRFSGRQFSNSRSEMNVSTLELGDSALYLCASSLDGSPLHFGNGTRLTVT.

This rearrangement joins TRBV7-2 to TRBJ1-6, with D possibly being TRBD1 (5 bases). The germline gives CDR1 SGHTA, CDR2 FQGNSA. V dropped 3 bases and J dropped 7 bases, with 10 bases sitting between them. This CDR3 spans 14 amino acids. CDR3 bases: TGTGCCAGCAGCTTCAGGGCAAGAAATTCACCCCTCCACTTT. Its translation is CASSFRARNSPLHF.

This chain uses TRBV20-1 with TRBJ2-2; no reliable D call. Germline CDR1 DFQATT, CDR2 SNEGSKA (reference sequence). The CDR3 consists of 12 residues. Trimming removed 4 bases at V and 1 base at J, with 4 bases between. This CDR3 reads CSAMENTGELFF. The DNA for the CDR3 is TGCAGTGCTATGGAGAACACCGGGGAGCTGTTTTTT.

The rearrangement uses TRBV11-1 and TRBJ2-5, with D perhaps assigned TRBD1 or TRBD2 (5 bases each). Germline V CDR1 and CDR2: SGHAT, FQDESV (reference sequence). V lost 4 bases and J lost 0, with 12 bases in between. This CDR3 has 15 amino acids. CDR3 sequence (DNA): TGTGCCAGCAGCTCCCGGGACCCGTACCAAGAGACCCAGTACTTC. This sequence encodes CASSSRDPYQETQYF.

The chain combines TRBV5-6 with TRBJ1-1; no clear D. The ends were cut back, 2 bases at V and 4 bases at J, with 6 bases in the middle. This CDR3 has 12 amino acids. Germline assignment: CDR1 SGHDT and CDR2 YYEEEE. CDR3 residues: CASSFAATEAFF. CDR3 sequence (DNA): TGTGCCAGCAGCTTTGCCGCCACTGAAGCTTTCTTT. Variable domain in full (rest from reference TRBV5-6 and TRBJ1-1): DAGVTQSPTHLIKTRGQQVTLRCSPKSGHDTVSWYQQALGQGPQFIFQYYEEEERQRGNFPDRFSGHQFPNYSSELNVNALLLGDSALYLCASSFAATEAFFGQGTRLTVV.

V usage is TRBV19 and J usage is TRBJ2-5; 7 bases match TRBD1. The V gene's germline CDR1 is LNHDA and CDR2 SQIVND (reference sequence). The CDR3 is made up of 13 amino acids. With V trimmed by 10 bases and J by 5 bases, 10 bases remained unmatched. CDR3 protein: CATRQGRLETQYF. CDR3 bases: TGTGCCACAAGACAGGGAAGGTTGGAGACCCAGTACTTC.

The chain has TRBV10-3 and TRBJ2-2, with 7 bases that match TRBD1. The ends lost 9 bases at V and 1 base at J; junction bases unmatched: 5. CDR1 is ENHRY, CDR2 SYGVKD, per germline. The CDR3 is 14 residues long. The CDR3 nucleotides read TGTGCCATAAGGACAGGCCTGAACACCGGGGAGCTGTTTTTT. Translated, it gives CAIRTGLNTGELFF.

This chain joins TRBV28 and TRBJ2-2; weak D call: TRBD2 (6 bases). Between the trimmed V and J ends, which lost 10 bases and 6 bases, there was a span of 9 bases. The CDR3 runs to 11 residues. Germline assignment: CDR1 MDHEN and CDR2 SYDVKM. CDR3 loop: CATAGSGELFF. The CDR3 DNA reads TGTGCCACGGCGGGGTCCGGGGAGCTGTTTTTT.

The chain links TRBV5-1 to TRBJ1-2; 12 bases fit TRBD1. CDR3 size: 15 residues. V dropped 2 bases and J dropped 4; count of bases not matched to a gene: 3. In germline, CDR1 is SGHRS, CDR2 YFSETQ. CDR3: CASSLGTGGIYGYTF. CDR3 sequence (DNA): TGCGCCAGCAGCTTAGGGACAGGGGGCATCTATGGCTACACCTTC. Complete variable domain (other parts from reference TRBV5-1 and TRBJ1-2): KAGVTQTPRYLIKTRGQQVTLSCSPISGHRSVSWYQQTPGQGLQFLFEYFSETQRNKGNFPGRFSGRQFSNSRSEMNVSTLELGDSALYLCASSLGTGGIYGYTFGSGTRLTVV.

The chain employs TRBV2 and TRBJ2-2; TRBD1 agrees at 8 bases. CDR3 length: 16 amino acids. The germline V gene encodes CDR1 SNHLY and CDR2 FYNNEI. With V trimmed by 7 bases and J by 7 bases, 14 bases remained unmatched. CDR3 loop: CASKSVTRGHFGELFF. The CDR3 DNA is TGTGCCAGCAAGTCGGTGACCAGGGGGCATTTCGGGGAGCTGTTTTTT.

The chain employs TRBV10-3 and TRBJ1-1; no clear D. The CDR3 runs to 13 residues. Germline V gene data show CDR1 as ENHRY and CDR2 as SYGVKD. With 6 bases removed from V and 2 bases from J, the gap between germline ends came to 10 bases. The CDR3 region has the DNA TGTGCCATCAGGACCGGGAGAAACACTGAAGCTTTCTTT. It codes for CAIRTGRNTEAFF.

V and J are TRBV7-2 and TRBJ1-5, with a possible D match to TRBD1 (5 bases). The CDR3 runs to 15 residues. CDR1 is SGHTA and CDR2 is FQGNSA in the germline V gene. The V and J ends lost 5 bases and 0 bases respectively, with 11 bases between them. The CDR3 here is CASSLGQDSNQPQHF. Written as DNA, the CDR3 is TGTGCCAGCAGCCTGGGGCAGGATAGCAATCAGCCCCAGCATTTT.

The chain has TRBV12-3 or TRBV12-4 and TRBJ2-5; D is undetermined. The CDR3 is 15 amino acids. The V and J ends lost 6 bases and 4 bases respectively, with 18 bases between them. CDR3 sequence: CASRPESGLPETQYF. CDR3 DNA sequence: TGTGCCAGCAGGCCCGAAAGTGGGTTACCAGAGACCCAGTACTTC.

The chain employs TRBV29-1 and TRBJ1-2, with 7 positions matching TRBD1. The trim removed 4 bases at V and 2 bases at J, leaving 7 bases unmatched. Germline-derived CDR1 and CDR2 are SQVTM and ANQGSEA. This CDR3 comprises 14 residues. This chain's CDR3 is CSVGGTDGNYGYTF. In DNA, the CDR3 is TGCAGCGTTGGGGGGACAGACGGGAACTATGGCTACACCTTC.

The V gene is TRBV4-2, the J gene TRBJ1-1; D is perhaps TRBD1 (5 bases). This CDR3 has 16 amino acids. V was pared by 0 bases and J by 0 bases, with 11 bases between. Germline-derived CDR1 and CDR2 are LGHNA and YNFKEQ. CDR3 amino acids: CASSQEVREMNTEAFF. DNA for the CDR3: TGTGCCAGCAGCCAAGAGGTCAGGGAGATGAACACTGAAGCTTTCTTT.

The chain uses TRBV30 and TRBJ1-6; possible D gene TRBD1, 5 bases. The V gene lost 3 bases and the J gene lost 7 bases, with 13 bases spanning the gap. Germline CDR1 is GTSNPN and CDR2 is SVGIG (reference sequence). CDR3 length: 14 residues. The CDR3, as DNA: TGTGCCTGGAGCGCGGGACGAGAGAATTCACCCCTCCACTTT. This gives the protein CAWSAGRENSPLHF.

The chain combines TRBV11-1 with TRBJ1-5, with TRBD1 identical over 7 bases. Unmatched junction bases numbered 3, after V lost 5 bases and J lost 2 bases. This CDR3 has 14 residues. Per germline, CDR1 SGHAT and CDR2 FQDESV (reference sequence). The CDR3 spells CASSVTGGNQPQHF. DNA of the CDR3: TGTGCCAGCAGCGTTACAGGGGGCAATCAGCCCCAGCATTTT. Full variable domain (rest looked up from reference TRBV11-1 and TRBJ1-5): EAEVAQSPRYKITEKSQAVAFWCDPISGHATLYWYRQILGQGPELLVQFQDESVVDDSQLPKDRFSAERLKGVDSTLKIQPAELGDSAMYLCASSVTGGNQPQHFGDGTRLSIL.

The V and J genes are TRBV20-1 and TRBJ2-7; 12 bases agree with TRBD2. Per germline, CDR1 DFQATT and CDR2 SNEGSKA (reference sequence). Unmatched junction bases numbered 10, after V lost 0 bases and J lost 1 base. The CDR3 runs 18 residues. DNA of the CDR3: TGCAGTGCTAGAGATCCCCGACTAGCGGGGGTGTTGTCCTACGAGCAGTACTTC. Protein product: CSARDPRLAGVLSYEQYF.

V usage is TRBV12-3 or TRBV12-4 and J usage is TRBJ2-5, with TRBD1 identical over 8 bases. The CDR3 length is 14 residues. V lost 5 bases and J lost 4; bases outside the gene matches: 6. CDR3 DNA: TGTGCCAGCAGTATTACAGGGGGAGGAGAGACCCAGTACTTC. Encoded protein: CASSITGGGETQYF.

The CDR3 coding sequence is TGTGCCAGCAGTTTAGACCAGGGAGGGGGTTCACCCCTCCACTTT. Translating it yields CASSLDQGGGSPLHF. The V and J genes are TRBV12-3 or TRBV12-4 and TRBJ1-6, with D possibly being TRBD1 (6 bases). With 1 base removed from V and 9 bases from J, the gap between germline ends came to 13 bases. This CDR3 spans 15 amino acids.

J is TRBJ1-2 and V is TRBV28; D unclear. CDR3 length: 11 residues. The V end lost 3 bases, the J end lost 8 bases, and 7 bases lay between the germline ends. Per the germline V gene, CDR1 is MDHEN and CDR2 is SYDVKM. The CDR3 reads CASSLGWGYTF. The CDR3 bases are TGTGCCAGCAGTTTGGGGTGGGGCTACACCTTC.

The chain links TRBV27 to TRBJ2-3, with 10 bases that match TRBD2. V shed 7 bases and J 5 bases; nucleotides not matched to a gene: 6. This CDR3 has 14 amino acids. Germline-derived CDR1 and CDR2 are MNHEY and SMNVEV (reference sequence). DNA of the CDR3: TGTGCCAGCACCGAGCGGGGGGGCATAGATACGCAGTATTTT. This codes for CASTERGGIDTQYF.